The entry below describes one T cell receptor beta chain. Some clones are missing from TCRdb's copy, which holds only in-frame ones; the method was immunoSEQ multiplex PCR. In the table there are roughly 300,000 clones, about 85% of which are singletons. This sample was included in a study of blood T cell repertoires in COVID-19. Trimming cost V 3 bases and J 16 bases; bases outside gene matches: 15. The CDR3 totals 14 residues. Germline loops: CDR1 LNHNV, CDR2 YYDKDF (reference sequence). This chain joins TRBV15 and TRBJ1-5; 7 positions agree with TRBD1. Specimen: PBMCs or T cells enriched from blood (not recorded which). The clonotype was recovered from a woman aged 25 to 45 who had recovered from COVID-19. CDR3 region: CATSSGPDRADHHF. CDR3 DNA sequence: TGTGCCACCAGCAGCGGGCCAGACAGGGCAGATCATCATTTT.